This TCR beta chain was observed in a study of memory CD4+ T cells and cytomegalovirus serostatus. Single viable CD3+CD4+CD8-CD45RO+ cells were sorted as the memory CD4+ T cells. CD4+ T cells were isolated by positive magnetic selection. Methods used by the authors: After removing out-of-frame reads, millions of distinct TCRbeta sequences remained. Using immunoSEQ multiplex PCR, the repertoire was profiled, and TCRdb retains in-frame clones only, with some absent. V and J calls and clone size are those listed in that table; D and trimming were worked out from the DNA. The table records roughly 40,000 clones, 79% of them present only once. V lost 2 bases and J 6 bases, leaving 10 bases between the germline ends. This CDR3 region has 13 residues. Germline V gene sequence: CDR1 MNHEY, CDR2 SVGAGI.

This sequence joins TRBV6-5 and TRBJ1-2; TRBD1 is a possible D gene (6 bases). Sample: memory CD4+ T cells from blood. The sequence was collected from an adult in good health and CMV-seronegative. CDR3 sequence: CASSYMGGNGYTF. The CDR3 nucleotides are TGTGCCAGCAGTTACATGGGGGGCAATGGCTACACCTTC.